One and the same sample provided the 21 T cell receptor beta chains below, sequenced in a study of response to subunit inactivated influenza vaccine (dated by TCRdb to the late 2010s). Receptor amplification or capture employed RT-PCR. The listed sequencing device is Illumina HiSeq 2500. TCRdb handled the public reads itself, with Q25 trimming in fastp and clone calling in MiXCR, and kept productive beta chains. Here each entry gathers all rows of one CDR3 protein and keeps the most common genes and DNA. This sample comprises fewer than 700,000 distinct CDR3 sequences, 10% to 15% of them detected only once. Jointly, the top ten make up roughly 13% of the sample. The meaning of the sample's time point label: 45 to 55 days after influenza vaccine administration. Sequenced here: PBMCs from blood, sampled around seven weeks after vaccination. The receptors here all came from a man aged 50 to 60 who received an inactivated influenza vaccine. Donor details come from another sample of the same person, matched by shared clones.

This clonotype was counted only a few times. The V call is TRBV10-3, the J call TRBJ2-1; 8 positions agree with TRBD2. V was pared by 4 bases and J by 8 bases, with 10 bases of the junction left unmatched. The CDR3 extends over 15 amino acids. Per the germline V gene, CDR1 is ENHRY and CDR2 is SYGVKD. The CDR3 reads CAISGTSGTFHEQFF. The CDR3 DNA reads as TGTGCCATCAGTGGTACTAGCGGTACCTTTCATGAGCAGTTCTTC.

Many counts were recorded for this clonotype. The chain joins TRBV20-1 to TRBJ1-6; D gene unclear. V was pared by 2 bases and J by 9 bases, with 5 bases between. CDR3 length: 11 amino acids. Germline CDR1 DFQATT, CDR2 SNEGSKA (reference sequence). The DNA of the CDR3 is TGCAGTGCTAGAAGTGGTTCACCCCTCCACTTT. Its protein product is CSARSGSPLHF.

The chain is built from TRBV29-1 and TRBJ2-2; TRBD1 matches 7 bases. The CDR3 covers 13 residues. J was trimmed by 7 bases and V by 6 bases; bases with no gene match: 8. Per the germline V gene, CDR1 is SQVTM and CDR2 is ANQGSEA. CDR3 residues: CSVRTGLLGELFF. CDR3 DNA sequence: TGCAGCGTGAGGACAGGTCTACTCGGGGAGCTGTTTTTT.

This clonotype came up many times. The chain carries TRBV11-2 and TRBJ2-5; D is ambiguous. Per the germline V gene, CDR1 is SGHAT and CDR2 is FQNNGV. V was trimmed by 3 bases and J by 0 bases, leaving 5 bases between them. The CDR3 has 13 residues. This CDR3 reads CASSFDNQETQYF. The CDR3 DNA reads as TGTGCCAGCAGCTTCGACAACCAAGAGACCCAGTACTTC.

The rearrangement uses TRBV15 and TRBJ2-7, with D possibly TRBD2 on 5 matching bases. The CDR3 loop spans 17 amino acids. Germline loops: CDR1 LNHNV, CDR2 YYDKDF (reference sequence). Trimming removed 0 bases at V and 4 bases at J, with 19 bases between. CDR3 bases: TGTGCCACCAGCAGAGATCCCCGGCTAGCATCGGGATACGAGCAGTACTTC. Translation gives CATSRDPRLASGYEQYF.

The rearrangement links TRBV5-1 to TRBJ2-1; maybe TRBD2 (5 bases). The CDR3 sequence is 12 residues long. Germline-derived CDR1 and CDR2 are SGHRS and YFSETQ. V shed 2 bases and J shed 12 bases, with 12 bases lying between them. The DNA for the CDR3 is TGCGCCAGCAGCTTACCTGGTGCGGGGCAGTTCTTC. This translates into CASSLPGAGQFF.

V usage is TRBV27 and J usage is TRBJ2-6, with D possibly being TRBD2 (5 bases). The CDR3 extends over 16 amino acids. The germline CDR1 and CDR2 sequences are MNHEY and SMNVEV (reference sequence). Trimming stripped 6 bases from V and 0 bases from J, with 12 bases between. The CDR3 protein is CASSPMGVSGANVLTF. CDR3 DNA: TGTGCCAGCAGCCCAATGGGAGTCTCTGGGGCCAACGTCCTGACTTTC.

The sample holds a few counts of this clonotype. The chain combines TRBV12-3 or TRBV12-4 with TRBJ2-5; possible D gene TRBD1, 6 bases. CDR3 length: 17 amino acids. V was pared by 0 bases and J by 1 base, with 15 bases between. CDR3 amino acids: CASSLAQGRAPQETQYF. The CDR3 DNA reads as TGTGCCAGCAGTTTAGCGCAGGGGCGGGCACCCCAAGAGACCCAGTACTTC.

This clonotype was recorded a few times. The CDR3 protein is CASSGDRYYYSTDTQYF. CDR3 DNA sequence: TGTGCCAGCAGCGGGGACAGATACTACTATAGCACAGATACGCAGTATTTT. The J gene is TRBJ2-3, the V gene TRBV7-8, with 7 bases that match TRBD1. The CDR3 is made up of 17 amino acids. Germline assignment: CDR1 SGHVS and CDR2 FQNEAQ. The junction had 11 bases not matched to a gene; V was cut back by 5 bases and J by 0 bases.

This clonotype was counted between two and nine times. The chain recombines TRBV6-4 with TRBJ1-1; D gene unclear. The CDR3 extends over 15 amino acids. Trimming took 3 bases from V and 4 from J, leaving 15 bases between them. The V gene's germline CDR1 is MRHNA and CDR2 SNTAGT. In DNA form, the CDR3 reads TGTGCCAGCAGTGAGAGTCTCATAGGTATCACTGAAGCTTTCTTT. It is translated as CASSESLIGITEAFF.

This rearrangement joins TRBV10-3 to TRBJ2-5; D is perhaps TRBD1 (6 bases). Germline lookup yields CDR1 ENHRY and CDR2 SYGVKD. Between the trimmed V and J ends, which lost 7 bases and 3 bases, there was a span of 12 bases. This CDR3 is built from 13 residues. CDR3 coding DNA: TGTGCCATCATGAGGACAGAAAAAGAGACCCAGTACTTC. Its translation: CAIMRTEKETQYF.

The V gene is TRBV4-3, the J gene TRBJ1-6; TRBD1 matches 7 bases. V lost 0 bases, J lost 8 bases, and 4 bases stayed unmatched. Germline CDR1 reads LGHNA; CDR2 reads YSLEER. The length of the CDR3 is 15 residues. The CDR3 coding sequence is TGCGCCAGCAGCCAAGATGTCCAGGGGGATTCACCCCTCCACTTT. Protein: CASSQDVQGDSPLHF.

The CDR3 reads CASSQDYGRVDSDGYTF. The CDR3 region has the DNA TGTGCCAGCAGCCAAGATTATGGCAGAGTGGACTCCGATGGCTACACCTTC. The chain couples TRBV4-2 to TRBJ1-2; no clear D gene. Trimming removed 0 bases from V and 6 bases from J, with 20 bases in between. The germline gives CDR1 LGHNA, CDR2 YNFKEQ. The CDR3 covers 17 residues.

The rearrangement uses TRBV6-5 and TRBJ2-3; D possibly corresponds to TRBD1 (5 bases). CDR3 length: 16 amino acids. Trimming removed 4 bases from V and 0 bases from J, with 14 bases in between. Germline V gene sequence: CDR1 MNHEY, CDR2 SVGAGI. Written as DNA, the CDR3 is TGTGCCAGCAGTTTAAGACAGTCCGCTAGCACAGATACGCAGTATTTT. It specifies CASSLRQSASTDTQYF.

The chain uses TRBV5-1 and TRBJ2-1; D is possibly TRBD1 (5 bases). Germline V gene sequence: CDR1 SGHRS, CDR2 YFSETQ. The CDR3 is 15 amino acids. V lost 2 bases, J lost 5 bases, and 14 bases lay in between. The CDR3 DNA reads TGCGCCAGCAGCTTCCAGGGCCCCGAGGACAATGAGCAGTTCTTC. Translated: CASSFQGPEDNEQFF.

The J gene is TRBJ2-7, the V gene TRBV3-1, with D unresolved. Germline V gene sequence: CDR1 LGHDT, CDR2 YNNKEL (reference sequence). The length of the CDR3 is 13 residues. The V gene lost 1 base and the J gene lost 7 bases, with 11 bases spanning the gap. The CDR3, as DNA: TGTGCCAGCAGCCAAGTAAGCTCTGTGGAGCAGTACTTC. Translating gives CASSQVSSVEQYF.

V usage is TRBV5-1 and J usage is TRBJ2-1; 8 bases agree with TRBD2. CDR1 and CDR2 (germline): SGHRS, YFSETQ. This CDR3 has 15 amino acids. Trimming removed 3 bases from V and 5 bases from J; junction bases left unmatched: 7. The CDR3, as DNA: TGCGCCAGCAGCTCTAAGCGGGAGCTTAACAATGAGCAGTTCTTC. Translation: CASSSKRELNNEQFF.

The rearrangement uses TRBV2 and TRBJ2-1, with 9 bases lining up with TRBD1. The CDR3 sequence is 19 residues long. Germline trimming cut 8 bases from V and 6 bases from J; bases unmatched to any gene: 23. Germline lookup yields CDR1 SNHLY and CDR2 FYNNEI. For the CDR3, the DNA is TGTGCCAGCTGTCTCCAGGTTTTTGGTATGGGACAGGGTTTCAATGAGCAGTTCTTC. Translating it yields CASCLQVFGMGQGFNEQFF.

The chain couples TRBV6-1 to TRBJ2-3, with TRBD1 matching over 9 bases. The J segment lost 7 bases and the V segment lost 8 bases, leaving 13 bases of the junction unmatched. The CDR3 sequence is 15 residues long. Germline CDR1 is MNHNS and CDR2 is SASEGT. This CDR3 reads CASAEPGQGLYTQYF. The CDR3 nucleotides are TGTGCCAGCGCCGAACCGGGACAGGGTCTTTATACGCAGTATTTT.

The chain joins TRBV15 to TRBJ2-3; D possibly uses TRBD1 or TRBD2 (5 bases each). CDR1 is LNHNV and CDR2 is YYDKDF in the germline V gene (reference sequence). This CDR3 has 16 residues. Trimming shortened V by 5 bases and J by 2 bases, and 17 bases separated the two germline ends. Written as DNA, the CDR3 is TGTGCCACCAGCCCCGTGCTCAGGGAGAACACAGATACGCAGTATTTT. It is translated as CATSPVLRENTDTQYF. The whole variable domain, filled in from reference TRBV15 and TRBJ2-3, reads DAMVIQNPRYQVTQFGKPVTLSCSQTLNHNVMYWYQQKSSQAPKLLFHYYDKDFNNEADTPDNFQSRRPNTSFCFLDIRSPGLGDTAMYLCATSPVLRENTDTQYFGPGTRLTVL.

V is TRBV13 and J is TRBJ2-1, with 9 bases fitting TRBD2. The CDR3 totals 14 residues. The germline CDR1 and CDR2 sequences are PRHDT and FYEKMQ (reference sequence). V trimming: 5 bases; J trimming: 5 bases; junction bases outside the gene matches: 4. Here the CDR3 DNA reads TGTGCCAGCAGCGCACTAGCGGGTCACAATGAGCAGTTCTTC. It specifies CASSALAGHNEQFF.